The clone carrying this T cell receptor (beta chain) appeared many times. What it recognizes is unknown. This entry comes from a study of T cells in Graves' hyperthyroidism and ophthalmopathy. TCR beta CDR3 sequences were amplified from RNA transcripts. The HTBI set primed first-round TCR CDR3 RT-PCR. TCRdb processed the multiplex PCR reads anew with MiXCR; each CDR3 protein has one entry. The sample carries about 560,000 distinct CDR3 sequences, 16% recorded once. This CDR3 contains 14 residues. CDR1 and CDR2 (germline): SGHAT, FQDESV (reference sequence). The germline V and J ends were trimmed by 1 base and 8 bases, with 12 bases remaining between them. General observations from the study: A model of 13 V-J pairs discriminated ophthalmopathy from stable hyperthyroidism. Clonotypes that were expanded in thyroid above 0.001 mostly appeared in blood too.

PBMCs were derived from 9.5 to 10 ml fresh peripheral blood. This receptor was identified in a woman between 18 and 29 years old with Graves' hyperthyroidism. Sequencing used blood. The chain is built from TRBV11-1 and TRBJ2-1; D is possibly TRBD1 (5 bases). CDR3 bases: TGTGCCAGCAGCTTAGTCTTTCAGGGCCATGAGCAGTTCTTC. This codes for CASSLVFQGHEQFF.